The clone carrying this T cell receptor (beta chain) was found once. The data were taken from a study of blood T cell repertoires in COVID-19. As for the study in general: The samples span acute and convalescent COVID-19 from the United States, Italy and Spain. T cells, B-cell-depleted T cells, or PBMCs supplied cDNA or gDNA.

How the authors handled the data: Estimation of nucleated cell counts was performed using reference gene primer amplification. Sequenced by immunoSEQ multiplex PCR; TCRdb stores in-frame clones only, minus some. The V and J calls and clone size come from that table; D and trimming were worked out from the DNA. The sample includes hundreds of thousands of clones, around 84% of them seen just once. Germline V gene data show CDR1 as GTSNPN and CDR2 as SVGIG (reference sequence). The CDR3 runs 15 residues. V lost 0 bases to trimming and J lost 8 bases, with 16 bases between them. This TCR was sampled from a man aged 35 to 55 with acute or convalescent COVID-19. The material sequenced was peripheral blood. This chain links TRBV30 with TRBJ1-4, with D perhaps TRBD1 (5 bases). The CDR3 loop reads CAWSVLGAPGEKLFF. CDR3 DNA sequence: TGTGCCTGGAGTGTATTAGGGGCCCCAGGGGAAAAACTGTTTTTT.